This TCR beta chain was recorded in a study of identifying expanded T cells in peripheral blood. Findings and limits, study-wide: Differentially abundant clones: around 1.2 between replicates, around 16 at two to three weeks, less than 25 at four. Clone count variance between roughly 2-week samples rose with total template count.

Clones were read by immunoSEQ multiplex PCR, and TCRdb kept only the in-frame ones, dropping some. The data contain about 100,000 clones, over 75% of them seen just once; the ten biggest clones take up 5.5%. Trimming removed 2 bases at V and 4 bases at J, with 8 bases between. Germline-derived CDR1 and CDR2 are SQVTM and ANQGSEA. The CDR3 contains 12 residues. Comment on this clone: Its antigen is unknown.

The specimen was blood. This sequence joins TRBV29-1 and TRBJ1-2; TRBD1 might be the D (5 bases). The clonotype was recovered from a person aged 18 to 75 in good health. The CDR3 loop is CSVEQGSYGYTF. The CDR3 DNA follows: TGCAGCGTTGAACAGGGCTCCTATGGCTACACCTTC.